The clone carrying this TCR beta chain was recorded once. There are 15 residues in the CDR3. V gave up 4 bases and J gave up 4 bases; unmatched junction bases: 8. Germline CDR1 and CDR2: MGHRA and YSYEKL. The sample is drawn from a study of blood T cell repertoires in COVID-19. Generated by immunoSEQ multiplex PCR, the TCRdb table keeps only in-frame clones and is missing some. The sample yields around 270,000 clones, approximately 80% seen once. The gene calls are TRBV4-1 and TRBJ2-3; 7 bases align to TRBD2. Sequencing was carried out using peripheral blood. The receptor comes from a man aged 60 to 69 with acute or convalescent COVID-19. CDR3 residues: CASSPTSAWADTQYF. CDR3 in DNA: TGCGCCAGCAGCCCAACTAGCGCCTGGGCAGATACGCAGTATTTT.